These 8 T cell receptor beta chains share one sample of origin, sequenced in a study of blood T cell repertoires in COVID-19. Here immunoSEQ multiplex PCR was the method, and the copy in TCRdb shows in-frame clones only, minus some. Here the sample spans roughly 71,000 clones, over 75% being singletons. Specimen: peripheral blood. The receptors originated from a man aged 50 or older with acute or convalescent COVID-19.

This chain connects TRBV10-1 to TRBJ2-1; 8 bases map to TRBD2. The CDR3 has 16 amino acids. Germline trimming cut 0 bases from V and 7 bases from J; bases unmatched to any gene: 8. Germline CDR1 is WNHNN and CDR2 is SYGVQD (reference sequence). The CDR3 DNA is TGCGCCAGCAGTGAGTCGAGCCAGCGGGGGCAGAATGAGCAGTTCTTC. Residues: CASSESSQRGQNEQFF.

The chain's CDR3 is CASSDRGMRAQYF. CDR3 bases: TGCGCCAGCAGTGATAGAGGGATGCGGGCCCAGTACTTC. The chain links TRBV10-1 to TRBJ2-5, with D perhaps matching TRBD2 (5 bases). Germline values: CDR1 WNHNN, CDR2 SYGVQD (reference sequence). V lost 3 bases and J lost 9, with 14 bases in between. The CDR3 is made up of 13 amino acids.

CDR3 sequence: CASSDPGQSSYEQYF. CDR3 DNA sequence: TGCGCCAGCAGCGATCCGGGACAGAGCTCCTACGAGCAGTACTTC. The J gene is TRBJ2-7, the V gene TRBV5-1; 7 nucleotides agree with TRBD1. The length of the CDR3 is 15 residues. Germline-derived CDR1 and CDR2 are SGHRS and YFSETQ. V shed 4 bases and J 0 bases; nucleotides not matched to a gene: 7.

The chain combines TRBV11-1 with TRBJ1-2; 7 bases align to TRBD1. This CDR3 is built from 13 residues. The ends lost 5 bases at V and 7 bases at J; junction bases unmatched: 7. Per germline, CDR1 SGHAT and CDR2 FQDESV (reference sequence). CDR3 in amino acids: CASSLSDRVGYTF. The CDR3 nucleotides are TGTGCCAGCAGCCTCTCTGACAGGGTTGGCTACACCTTC. The whole variable domain, remainder taken from reference TRBV11-1 and TRBJ1-2, is EAEVAQSPRYKITEKSQAVAFWCDPISGHATLYWYRQILGQGPELLVQFQDESVVDDSQLPKDRFSAERLKGVDSTLKIQPAELGDSAMYLCASSLSDRVGYTFGSGTRLTVV.

This sequence joins TRBV10-3 and TRBJ2-3; D unclear. V gave up 8 bases and J gave up 0 bases, with 6 bases separating them. Germline V gene data show CDR1 as ENHRY and CDR2 as SYGVKD. The CDR3 sequence is 12 residues long. The CDR3 coding sequence is TGTGCCATCGGTGCTAGCACAGATACGCAGTATTTT. Translation: CAIGASTDTQYF.

The gene calls are TRBV19 and TRBJ2-7, with 11 positions matching TRBD1. Germline V lookup: CDR1 LNHDA, CDR2 SQIVND (reference sequence). The ends lost 8 bases at V and 8 bases at J; junction bases unmatched: 11. CDR3 length: 14 amino acids. The CDR3 loop reads CASQEGTGGSQQYF. CDR3 bases: TGTGCCAGTCAGGAAGGGACAGGGGGAAGTCAGCAGTACTTC.

This clone was found a few times. The CDR3 loop reads CASSDSIGGGNEQFF. In DNA form, the CDR3 reads TGTGCCAGCAGTGACTCGATCGGCGGCGGCAATGAGCAGTTCTTC. V usage is TRBV6-4 and J usage is TRBJ2-1; unclear D gene. The CDR3 is 15 residues long. Germline V gene sequence: CDR1 MRHNA, CDR2 SNTAGT. V dropped 0 bases and J dropped 6 bases, with 12 bases sitting between them.

The CDR3 here is CASSFSQGGYEQYF. The CDR3 nucleotides read TGTGCCAGCAGTTTCTCTCAAGGCGGCTACGAGCAGTACTTC. The chain uses TRBV27 and TRBJ2-7; unclear D gene. The CDR3 extends over 14 amino acids. The germline CDR1 and CDR2 sequences are MNHEY and SMNVEV (reference sequence). V was shortened by 3 bases and J by 3 bases, with 12 bases between the two germline ends.